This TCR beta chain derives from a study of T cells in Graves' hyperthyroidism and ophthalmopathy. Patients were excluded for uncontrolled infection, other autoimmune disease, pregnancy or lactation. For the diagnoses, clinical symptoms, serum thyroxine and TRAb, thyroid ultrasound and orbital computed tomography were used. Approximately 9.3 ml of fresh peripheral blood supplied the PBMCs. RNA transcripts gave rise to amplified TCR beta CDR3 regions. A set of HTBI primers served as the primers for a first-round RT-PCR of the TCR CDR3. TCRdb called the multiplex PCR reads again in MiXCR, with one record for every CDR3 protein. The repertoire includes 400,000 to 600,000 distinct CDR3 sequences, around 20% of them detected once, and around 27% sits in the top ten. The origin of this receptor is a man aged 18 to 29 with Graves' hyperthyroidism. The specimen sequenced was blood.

The CDR3 coding sequence is TGTGCCTGGAGTCGACACCAGAACACCGGGGAGCTGTTTTTT. Its protein is CAWSRHQNTGELFF. The chain joins TRBV30 to TRBJ2-2; no definite D call. The CDR3 is 14 residues long. The V and J ends lost 2 bases and 1 base respectively, with 8 bases between them. Germline-derived CDR1 and CDR2 are GTSNPN and SVGIG (reference sequence).